What follows describes a single T cell receptor beta chain. An end of the junction differs from the germline gene, which may be a read error. These data come from a study of technical replicates of blood from several donors. The table came from immunoSEQ multiplex PCR; TCRdb's copy has only in-frame clones and leaves some out. The sample has 80,000 to 100,000 clones; about 96% are singletons. CDR1 is MNHEY and CDR2 is SVGAGI in the germline V gene. CDR3 length equals 13 residues. The rearrangement uses TRBV6-5 and TRBJ2-7; D not certain. The sequence came from a human donor in good health. Sequences were obtained from T cells isolated from PBMCs. Here the CDR3 reads CASSPNPSFEQYF. The CDR3 DNA is TGTGCCAGCAGTCCTAATCCTTCCTTCGAGCAGTACTTC.